This T cell receptor (beta chain) was identified in a study of spatial heterogeneity in lung cancer. The germline gives CDR1 LGHNT, CDR2 FRNRAP. V dropped 2 bases and J dropped 7 bases, with 17 bases sitting between them. The CDR3 loop spans 15 amino acids. Using its own MiXCR run on the 5' RACE reads, TCRdb lists one record per CDR3 protein. Of tens of thousands of distinct CDR3 sequences listed, approximately 19% are singletons. Specified time point: blood at routine non-recurrence follow-up after resection. The sequencing here drew on PBMCs, taken at follow-up. The chain links TRBV12-5 to TRBJ2-5; D gene uncertain. The sequence was collected from a male donor with early-stage non-small cell lung cancer. CDR3 in DNA: TGTGCTAGTGGTTTGTGGGCAGGACCAAGTTTGACCCAGTACTTC. Translation gives CASGLWAGPSLTQYF. Looking up the rest from reference TRBV12-5 and TRBJ2-5 gives the full variable domain: DARVTQTPRHKVTEMGQEVTMRCQPILGHNTVFWYRQTMMQGLELLAYFRNRAPLDDSGMPKDRFSAEMPDATLATLKIQPSEPRDSAVYFCASGLWAGPSLTQYFGPGTRLLVL.